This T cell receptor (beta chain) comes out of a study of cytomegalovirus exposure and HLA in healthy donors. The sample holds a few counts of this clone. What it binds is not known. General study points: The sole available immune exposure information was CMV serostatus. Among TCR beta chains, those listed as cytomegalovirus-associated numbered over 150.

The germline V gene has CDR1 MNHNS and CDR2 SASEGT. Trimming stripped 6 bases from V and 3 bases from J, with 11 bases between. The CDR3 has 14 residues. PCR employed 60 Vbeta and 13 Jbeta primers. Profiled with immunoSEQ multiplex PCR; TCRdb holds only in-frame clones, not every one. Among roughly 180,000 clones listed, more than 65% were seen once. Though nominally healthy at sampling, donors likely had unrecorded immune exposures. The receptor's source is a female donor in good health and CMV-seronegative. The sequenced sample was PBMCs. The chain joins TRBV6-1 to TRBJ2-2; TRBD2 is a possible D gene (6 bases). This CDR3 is CASRAGTDTGELFF. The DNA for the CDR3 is TGTGCCAGCAGAGCCGGGACTGACACCGGGGAGCTGTTTTTT.